The 2 T cell receptor beta chains presented below share a single source sample, sequenced in a study of beta chain features in type 1 diabetes. The sequenced template was cDNA made from the entire isolated RNA. Repertoires were generated with immunoSEQ multiplex PCR, while TCRdb's copy carries only in-frame clones and drops some. Among 350,000 or so clones, about 20% were seen once, and the ten largest hold under 0.05%. The sequenced sample was naive CD4+ T cells from blood. These receptors originate from a woman in her late teens or twenties in good health.

This chain joins TRBV5-4 and TRBJ2-1, with a possible D match to TRBD2 (6 bases). Germline lookup yields CDR1 SGHNT and CDR2 YYREEE (reference sequence). Trimming removed 0 bases at V and 4 bases at J, with 11 bases between. The CDR3 runs to 15 residues. In DNA, the CDR3 is TGTGCCAGCAGCTTGGACGGGAGCCGATACAATGAGCAGTTCTTC. Protein sequence: CASSLDGSRYNEQFF.

The chain recombines TRBV30 with TRBJ1-1; D is uncertain. Germline V CDR1 and CDR2: GTSNPN, SVGIG (reference sequence). There are 13 residues in the CDR3. V was trimmed by 2 bases and J by 4 bases, leaving 11 bases between them. As DNA, the CDR3 is TGTGCCTGGAGTCGGCGGGGAAGCACTGAAGCTTTCTTT. It codes for CAWSRRGSTEAFF.